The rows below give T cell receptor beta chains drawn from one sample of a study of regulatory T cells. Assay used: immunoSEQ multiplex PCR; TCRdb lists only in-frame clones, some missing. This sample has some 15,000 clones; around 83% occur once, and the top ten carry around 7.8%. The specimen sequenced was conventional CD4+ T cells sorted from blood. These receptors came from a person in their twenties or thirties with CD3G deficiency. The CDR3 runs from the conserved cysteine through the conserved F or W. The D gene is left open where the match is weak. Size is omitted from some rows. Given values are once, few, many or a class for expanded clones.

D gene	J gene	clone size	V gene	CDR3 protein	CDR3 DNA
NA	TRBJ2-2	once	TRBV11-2	CASSLGLSTGELFF	TGTGCCAGCAGCTTAGGTTTGTCCACCGGGGAGCTGTTTTTT
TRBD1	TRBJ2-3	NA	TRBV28	CASSQNRGLTDTQYF	TGTGCCAGCAGTCAAAACAGGGGCCTCACAGATACGCAGTATTTT
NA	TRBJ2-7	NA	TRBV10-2	CASSPVWGGQYF	TGCGCCAGCAGTCCCGTATGGGGAGGGCAGTACTTC
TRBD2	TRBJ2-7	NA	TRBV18	CASSPTSGRIVEQYF	TGTGCCAGCTCACCAACTAGCGGGAGAATAGTCGAGCAGTACTTC
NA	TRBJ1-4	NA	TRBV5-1	CASSFLEGGKLFF	TGCGCCAGCAGCTTCCTTGAGGGGGGAAAACTGTTTTTT
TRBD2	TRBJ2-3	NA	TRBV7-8	CASSFSGAGARTDTQYF	TGTGCCAGCAGCTTTTCGGGTGCGGGAGCCCGCACAGATACGCAGTATTTT
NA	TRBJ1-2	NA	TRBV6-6	CASSTQWGYYGYTF	TGTGCCAGCAGTACCCAGTGGGGGTACTATGGCTACACCTTC
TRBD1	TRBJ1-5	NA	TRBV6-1	CASRARGLNQPQHF	TGTGCCAGCAGGGCCAGGGGGCTGAATCAGCCCCAGCATTTT
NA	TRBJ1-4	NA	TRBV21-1	CASSTSLGHSTEEKLFF	TGTGCCAGCAGCACATCACTCGGACACTCCACCGAGGAAAAACTGTTTTTT
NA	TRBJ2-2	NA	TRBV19	CASSLGPTGELFF	TGTGCCAGTAGCCTTGGACCGACCGGGGAGCTGTTTTTT
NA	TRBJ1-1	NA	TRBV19	CASRRTEMNTEAFF	TGTGCCAGTAGGAGGACAGAGATGAACACTGAAGCTTTCTTT
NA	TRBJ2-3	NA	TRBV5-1	CASSFQRPTDTQYF	TGCGCCAGCAGCTTCCAGCGACCGACAGATACGCAGTATTTT
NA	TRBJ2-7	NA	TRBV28	CATQGPRGYEQYF	TGTGCCACACAAGGGCCAAGGGGCTACGAGCAGTACTTC
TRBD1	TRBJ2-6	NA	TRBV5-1	CASSLGQGSSGANVLTF	TGCGCCAGCAGCTTGGGACAGGGTAGCTCTGGGGCCAACGTCCTGACTTTC
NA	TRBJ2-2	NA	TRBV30	CAWRQGFNTGELFF	TGTGCCTGGAGACAGGGCTTCAACACCGGGGAGCTGTTTTTT
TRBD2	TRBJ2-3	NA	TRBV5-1	CASSLEASGKGTDTQYF	TGCGCCAGCAGCTTGGAAGCTAGCGGGAAGGGGACAGATACGCAGTATTTT
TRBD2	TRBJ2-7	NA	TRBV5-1	CASSPGVAGHYEQYF	TGCGCCAGCAGCCCTGGGGTAGCGGGACACTACGAGCAGTACTTC
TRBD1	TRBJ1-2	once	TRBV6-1	CASSLHDRGDYGYTF	TGTGCCAGCAGTCTACACGACAGGGGAGACTATGGCTACACCTTC
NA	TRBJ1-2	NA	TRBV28	CASSLMGSGYTF	TGTGCCAGCAGTTTAATGGGGAGTGGCTACACCTTC
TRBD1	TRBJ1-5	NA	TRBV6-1	CASRSQGQANQPQHF	TGTGCCAGCAGATCCCAAGGACAGGCTAATCAGCCCCAGCATTTT
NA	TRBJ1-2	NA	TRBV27	CASASGFQSGYTF	TGTGCCAGCGCCTCGGGATTTCAGTCTGGCTACACCTTC
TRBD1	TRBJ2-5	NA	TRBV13	CASSRGRGARTQYF	TGTGCCAGCAGCAGGGGGCGAGGAGCCCGGACCCAGTACTTC
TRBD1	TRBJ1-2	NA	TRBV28	CASQEGARGYTF	TGTGCCAGTCAGGAGGGGGCGCGTGGCTACACCTTC
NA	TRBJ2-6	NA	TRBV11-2	CASSFGGAGANVLTF	TGTGCCAGCAGCTTCGGTGGCGCTGGGGCCAACGTCCTGACTTTC
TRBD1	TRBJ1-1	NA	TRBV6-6	CASSPTGPLEAFF	TGTGCCAGCAGCCCGACAGGGCCGCTTGAAGCTTTCTTT
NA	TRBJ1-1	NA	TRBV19	CASSIQGRATEAFF	TGTGCCAGTAGTATTCAGGGTAGGGCCACTGAAGCTTTCTTT
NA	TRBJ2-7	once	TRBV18	CASSPGRSYEQYF	TGTGCCAGCTCCCCGGGGCGCTCCTACGAGCAGTACTTC
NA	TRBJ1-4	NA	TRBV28	CASSLGNSNEKLFF	TGTGCCAGCAGTTTGGGGAATTCTAATGAAAAACTGTTTTTT
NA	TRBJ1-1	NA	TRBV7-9	CASSFAGNTEAFF	TGTGCCAGCAGCTTCGCGGGGAACACTGAAGCTTTCTTT
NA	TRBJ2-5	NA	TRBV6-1	CASRAQWTQYF	TGTGCCAGCAGAGCGCAGTGGACCCAGTACTTC
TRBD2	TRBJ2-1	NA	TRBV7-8	CASSSGLAGGIHEQFF	TGTGCCAGCAGCTCGGGACTAGCGGGAGGGATTCATGAGCAGTTCTTC
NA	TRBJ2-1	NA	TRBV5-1	CASSLDWGNEQFF	TGCGCCAGCAGCTTGGATTGGGGGAACGAGCAGTTCTTC
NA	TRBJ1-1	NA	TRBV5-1	CASRGLLGSEAFF	TGCGCCAGCCGGGGCCTACTCGGCAGTGAAGCTTTCTTT
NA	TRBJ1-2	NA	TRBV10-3	CAISSLRGYTF	TGTGCCATCAGTTCCCTTCGTGGCTACACCTTC
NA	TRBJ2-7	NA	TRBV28	CASSKSRGWGGANYEQYF	TGTGCCAGCAGCAAATCCCGGGGGTGGGGGGGCGCAAACTACGAGCAGTACTTC
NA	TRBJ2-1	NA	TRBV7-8	CASSFAGLGNEQFF	TGTGCCAGCAGCTTTGCGGGCCTAGGCAATGAGCAGTTCTTC
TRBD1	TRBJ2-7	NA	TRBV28	CASNQPQGVPDF	TGTGCCAGCAACCAACCACAGGGGGTACCGGACTTC
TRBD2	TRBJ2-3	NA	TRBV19	CASNAGDPTDTQYF	TGTGCCAGTAACGCGGGGGACCCCACAGATACGCAGTATTTT
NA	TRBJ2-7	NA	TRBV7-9	CASSWGSEQYF	TGTGCCAGCAGTTGGGGCTCCGAGCAGTACTTC
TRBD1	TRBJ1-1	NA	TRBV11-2	CASSLTGTGGVVGAFF	TGTGCCAGCAGCTTAACGGGCACAGGGGGAGTGGTTGGGGCTTTCTTT
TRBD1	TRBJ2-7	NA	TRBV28	CASSGTGGTYEQYF	TGTGCCAGCAGTGGGACAGGGGGAACCTACGAGCAGTACTTC
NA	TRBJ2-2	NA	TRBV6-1	CASSEGRRPGELFF	TGTGCCAGCAGTGAGGGTCGGAGGCCCGGGGAGCTGTTTTTT
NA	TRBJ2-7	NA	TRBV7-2	CASSLGGYYEQYF	TGTGCCAGCAGCTTAGGAGGGTACTACGAGCAGTACTTC
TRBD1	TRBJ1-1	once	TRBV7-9	CASSAGQGRAAFF	TGTGCCAGCAGTGCCGGACAGGGCAGGGCAGCTTTCTTT
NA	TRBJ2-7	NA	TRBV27	CASSSRQGYEQYF	TGTGCCAGCAGTTCCCGCCAGGGGTACGAGCAGTACTTC
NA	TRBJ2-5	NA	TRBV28	CASSLGETQYF	TGTGCCAGCAGCCTGGGAGAGACCCAGTACTTC
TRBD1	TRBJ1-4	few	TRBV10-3	CAISPGQSATNEKLFF	TGTGCCATCAGCCCGGGACAGTCAGCAACTAATGAAAAACTGTTTTTT
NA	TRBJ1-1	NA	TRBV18	CASSGGLNTEAFF	TGTGCCAGCTCAGGGGGCCTGAACACTGAAGCTTTCTTT
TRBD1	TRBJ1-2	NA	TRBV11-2	CASSPGGPGYTF	TGTGCCAGCAGCCCAGGGGGCCCCGGCTACACCTTC
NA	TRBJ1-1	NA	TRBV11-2	CASSQVGGKEAFF	TGTGCCAGCAGCCAAGTGGGGGGGAAGGAAGCTTTCTTT
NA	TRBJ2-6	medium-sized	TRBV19	CASSQRTGANVLTF	TGTGCCAGTAGTCAACGTACTGGGGCCAACGTCCTGACTTTC
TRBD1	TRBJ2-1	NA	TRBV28	CASSLGRGRLASYNEQFF	TGTGCCAGCAGTTTGGGCAGGGGGCGTCTTGCCTCCTACAATGAGCAGTTCTTC
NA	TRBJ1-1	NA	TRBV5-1	CASSPLESAFYTEAFF	TGCGCCAGCAGCCCCTTAGAGTCAGCCTTCTACACTGAAGCTTTCTTT
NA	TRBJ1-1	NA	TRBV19	CASSLGLSTEAFF	TGTGCCAGTAGCTTAGGTCTGAGCACTGAAGCTTTCTTT
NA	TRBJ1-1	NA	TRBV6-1	CASRTAQGPKAEAFF	TGTGCCAGCAGAACAGCCCAGGGACCCAAGGCTGAAGCTTTCTTT
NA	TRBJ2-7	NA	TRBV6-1	CASSEGDQDYSYEQYF	TGTGCCAGCAGTGAAGGGGATCAGGATTACTCCTACGAGCAGTACTTC
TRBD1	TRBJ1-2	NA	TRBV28	CASSLAGGAGYTF	TGTGCCAGCAGTTTGGCAGGGGGCGCTGGCTACACCTTC